Each of the 15 T cell receptor beta chains below was sequenced from the same sample in a study of molecular identifiers for immune sequencing clone quantification. MiXCR was run by TCRdb on the PCR reads, yielding one entry per CDR3 protein. The repertoire consists of a few hundred thousand distinct CDR3 sequences, with about a fifth occurring once and the leading ten covering about 0.78%. The sequencing input was naive CD8+ T cells from blood, with Jurkat cell RNA spiked in. As to subset: FACS-sorted CD8+CD4-CCR7+CD45RA+ naive T cells. The receptors derive from a human donor in good health. Some libraries in this study had Jurkat cell RNA spiked in.

The chain joins TRBV4-1 to TRBJ2-2, with D uncertain. CDR3 length: 15 residues. Trimming removed 4 bases from V and 4 bases from J, with 13 bases in between. Germline CDR1 MGHRA, CDR2 YSYEKL. As DNA, the CDR3 is TGCGCCAGCAGCCCAGATGGGCCCGGCACCGGGGAGCTGTTTTTT. Encoded protein: CASSPDGPGTGELFF.

The gene calls are TRBV2 and TRBJ2-7; possibly TRBD2 for D (7 bases). The CDR3 is 12 residues long. The germline V gene has CDR1 SNHLY and CDR2 FYNNEI. V was clipped by 8 bases and J by 6 bases, with 14 bases between them. Here the CDR3 DNA reads TGTGCCAGCGTGGGGGGGCGCTTCGAGCAGTACTTC. Its protein is CASVGGRFEQYF.

The table lists this clonotype with many counts. V is TRBV6-2 or TRBV6-3 and J is TRBJ2-3; 9 bases line up with TRBD2. This CDR3 region has 15 residues. Germline V gene lookup returns CDR1 MNHEY and CDR2 SVGEGT. J was trimmed by 1 base and V by 1 base; bases with no gene match: 0. The CDR3 sequence is CASSYWTSGTDTQYF. Written as DNA, the CDR3 is TGTGCCAGCAGTTACTGGACTAGCGGCACAGATACGCAGTATTTT.

This clonotype was observed a handful of times. V is TRBV3-1 and J is TRBJ2-5, with TRBD2 matching 12 bases. J lost 0 bases, V lost 4 bases, and 12 bases had no gene match. CDR3 length: 19 residues. CDR1 is LGHDT, CDR2 YNNKEL, per germline (reference sequence). CDR3 loop: CASSLDKGLAGNYQETQYF. The CDR3 coding sequence is TGTGCCAGCAGCCTCGACAAAGGACTAGCGGGAAATTACCAAGAGACCCAGTACTTC.

This clonotype was detected only a few times. The chain combines TRBV14 with TRBJ2-3, with 7 bases lining up with TRBD2. CDR1 is SGHDN, CDR2 FVKESK, per germline. With V trimmed by 0 bases and J by 8 bases, 14 bases remained unmatched. This CDR3 spans 17 amino acids. The CDR3 loop is CASSQDPQRGNFVTQYF. The CDR3 nucleotides are TGTGCCAGCAGCCAAGATCCCCAGCGGGGAAATTTCGTTACGCAGTATTTT. The full variable domain, with the rest looked up from reference TRBV14 and TRBJ2-3, is EAGVTQFPSHSVIEKGQTVTLRCDPISGHDNLYWYRRVMGKEIKFLLHFVKESKQDESGMPNNRFLAERTGGTYSTLKVQPAELEDSGVYFCASSQDPQRGNFVTQYFGPGTRLTVL.

The rearrangement joins TRBV4-3 to TRBJ1-1; D unclear. Trimming left V 0 bases short and J 0 bases short, with 11 bases between. Germline values: CDR1 LGHNA, CDR2 YSLEER. CDR3 length: 16 amino acids. The CDR3 here is CASSQELSQLNTEAFF. The CDR3 DNA reads TGCGCCAGCAGCCAAGAATTGTCACAGTTGAACACTGAAGCTTTCTTT.

The table lists this clonotype with many counts. The rearrangement uses TRBV4-3 and TRBJ2-3; a weak D match, TRBD1 (6 bases). Germline CDR1 is LGHNA and CDR2 is YSLEER. V gave up 0 bases and J gave up 0 bases, with 10 bases separating them. The CDR3 runs 16 residues. CDR3 sequence reads: CASSQESGGSTDTQYF. The CDR3 DNA is TGCGCCAGCAGCCAAGAATCTGGGGGCAGCACAGATACGCAGTATTTT.

The rearrangement uses TRBV11-2 and TRBJ2-5; D is possibly TRBD1 or TRBD2 (5 bases each). The CDR3 runs to 14 residues. Trimming removed 8 bases at V and 3 bases at J, with 16 bases between. Germline V gives CDR1 SGHAT, CDR2 FQNNGV. The chain's CDR3 is CASGGGAWEETQYF. The CDR3, as DNA: TGTGCCAGCGGAGGTGGGGCTTGGGAAGAGACCCAGTACTTC.

The CDR3 is CASSQLSATTLIDTQYF. CDR3 in DNA: TGTGCCAGCAGCCAATTAAGCGCGACAACGCTTATAGATACGCAGTATTTT. The genes are TRBV4-2 and TRBJ2-3; D gene uncertain. This CDR3 region has 17 residues. Germline V gives CDR1 LGHNA, CDR2 YNFKEQ. Trimming took off 2 bases at V and 5 bases at J, with 20 bases between the two ends.

As to this clonotype: A read error is possible here, since a much larger clone lies one base away. The CDR3: CASSSGMGETQYF. The CDR3 DNA follows: TGTGCCAGCAGCTCAGGGATGGGGGAGACCCAGTACTTC. This chain connects TRBV12-3 or TRBV12-4 to TRBJ2-5; tentative D call: TRBD1 (5 bases). The CDR3 runs to 13 residues. V was clipped by 6 bases and J by 5 bases, with 13 bases between them.

This chain connects TRBV30 to TRBJ1-5, with D tentatively TRBD1 (5 bases). This CDR3 is 14 amino acids long. Looked up from germline, CDR1 is GTSNPN and CDR2 is SVGIG (reference sequence). V was clipped by 1 base and J by 7 bases, with 14 bases between them. This chain's CDR3 is CAWSGAIQGQPQHF. The CDR3 DNA sequence: TGTGCCTGGAGTGGAGCCATCCAGGGCCAGCCCCAGCATTTT.

This clonotype was found many times. The rearrangement links TRBV12-3 or TRBV12-4 to TRBJ2-7; 8 nucleotides match TRBD1. The junction had 20 bases not matched to a gene; V was cut back by 5 bases and J by 5 bases. The CDR3 covers 18 residues. The CDR3, as DNA: TGTGCCAGCAGTACCGCCATGACTCGGACAGGGCCGCTCCACGAGCAGTACTTC. It yields the protein CASSTAMTRTGPLHEQYF.

The table lists this clonotype with many counts. The chain has TRBV11-2 and TRBJ2-1; 8 nucleotides line up with TRBD1. Germline loops: CDR1 SGHAT, CDR2 FQNNGV. This CDR3 region has 17 residues. V was clipped by 5 bases and J by 0 bases; unmatched bases: 9. CDR3 DNA sequence: TGTGCCAGCAGCCCGTTCGGACAGGGAAGCTCCTACAATGAGCAGTTCTTC. This sequence encodes CASSPFGQGSSYNEQFF.

In this sample, this clonotype turned up a few times. The gene calls are TRBV13 and TRBJ2-6; D is unclear. The CDR3 is 15 residues long. The V end lost 2 bases, the J end lost 0 bases, and 5 bases lay between the germline ends. Germline CDR1 is PRHDT and CDR2 is FYEKMQ (reference sequence). CDR3 bases: TGTGCCAGCAGCTTATGGATCTCTGGGGCCAACGTCCTGACTTTC. Protein: CASSLWISGANVLTF.

This clonotype was recorded many times. V usage is TRBV19 and J usage is TRBJ1-5; 11 nucleotides line up with TRBD1. V was pared by 8 bases and J by 6 bases, with 0 bases of the junction left unmatched. The CDR3 totals 12 residues. Germline CDR1 and CDR2: LNHDA and SQIVND (reference sequence). The CDR3: CASGQGAQPQHF. The CDR3 DNA reads TGTGCCAGTGGACAGGGGGCTCAGCCCCAGCATTTT.